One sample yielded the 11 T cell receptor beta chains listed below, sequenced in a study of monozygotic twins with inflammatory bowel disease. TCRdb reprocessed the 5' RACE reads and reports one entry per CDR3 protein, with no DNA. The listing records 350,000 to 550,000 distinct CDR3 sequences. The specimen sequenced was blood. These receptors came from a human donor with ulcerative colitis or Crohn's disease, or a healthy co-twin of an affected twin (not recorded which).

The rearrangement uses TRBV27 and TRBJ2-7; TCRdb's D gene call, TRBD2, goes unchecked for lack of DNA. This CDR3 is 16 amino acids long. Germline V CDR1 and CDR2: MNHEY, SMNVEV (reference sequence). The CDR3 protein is CASNPPLSGRAYEQYF.

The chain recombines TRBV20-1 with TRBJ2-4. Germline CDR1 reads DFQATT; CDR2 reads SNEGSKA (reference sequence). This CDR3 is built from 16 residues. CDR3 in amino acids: CSASQFYELAKNIQYF.

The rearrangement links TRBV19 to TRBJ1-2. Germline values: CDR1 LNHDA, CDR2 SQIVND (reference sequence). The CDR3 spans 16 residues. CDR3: CASSMVTGSSFGGYTF.

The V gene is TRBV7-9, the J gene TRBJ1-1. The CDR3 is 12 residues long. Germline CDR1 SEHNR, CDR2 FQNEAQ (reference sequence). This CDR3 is CASSNMNTEAFF. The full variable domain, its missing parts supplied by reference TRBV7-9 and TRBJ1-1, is DTGVSQNPRHKITKRGQNVTFRCDPISEHNRLYWYRQTLGQGPEFLTYFQNEAQLEKSRLLSDRFSAERPKGSFSTLEIQRTEQGDSAMYLCASSNMNTEAFFGQGTRLTVV.

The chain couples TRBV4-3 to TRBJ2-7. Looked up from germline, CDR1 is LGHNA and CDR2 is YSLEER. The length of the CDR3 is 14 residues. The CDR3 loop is CASSQDHRIHEQYF.

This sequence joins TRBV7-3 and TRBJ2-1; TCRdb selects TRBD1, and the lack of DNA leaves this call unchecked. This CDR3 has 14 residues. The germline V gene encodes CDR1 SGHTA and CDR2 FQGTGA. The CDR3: CASSLATGRNEQFF.

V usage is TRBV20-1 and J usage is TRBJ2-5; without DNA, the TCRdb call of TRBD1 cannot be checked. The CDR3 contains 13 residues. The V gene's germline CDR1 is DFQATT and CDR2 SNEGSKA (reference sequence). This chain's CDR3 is CSARDPGVETQYF.

Here the CDR3 reads CASSSTGSPEAQYF. The rearrangement links TRBV11-2 to TRBJ2-5; the D gene TCRdb calls, TRBD1, cannot be checked with no DNA. Germline V gives CDR1 SGHAT, CDR2 FQNNGV. The CDR3 length is 14 residues. Supplemented by reference TRBV11-2 and TRBJ2-5, the full variable domain reads EAGVAQSPRYKIIEKRQSVAFWCNPISGHATLYWYQQILGQGPKLLIQFQNNGVVDDSQLPKDRFSAERLKGVDSTLKIQPAKLEDSAVYLCASSSTGSPEAQYFGPGTRLLVL.

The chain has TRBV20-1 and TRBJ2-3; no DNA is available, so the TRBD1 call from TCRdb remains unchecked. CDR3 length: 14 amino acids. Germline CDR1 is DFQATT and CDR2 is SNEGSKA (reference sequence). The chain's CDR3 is CSATSLARTDTQYF.

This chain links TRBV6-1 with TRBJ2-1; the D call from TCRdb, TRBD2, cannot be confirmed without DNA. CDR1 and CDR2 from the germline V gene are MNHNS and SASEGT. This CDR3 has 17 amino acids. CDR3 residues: CASFETSGGTFNNEQFF.

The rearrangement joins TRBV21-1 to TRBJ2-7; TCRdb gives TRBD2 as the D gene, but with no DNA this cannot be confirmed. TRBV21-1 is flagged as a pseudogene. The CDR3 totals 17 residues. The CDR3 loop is CASVPGLAGALCSEQYF.